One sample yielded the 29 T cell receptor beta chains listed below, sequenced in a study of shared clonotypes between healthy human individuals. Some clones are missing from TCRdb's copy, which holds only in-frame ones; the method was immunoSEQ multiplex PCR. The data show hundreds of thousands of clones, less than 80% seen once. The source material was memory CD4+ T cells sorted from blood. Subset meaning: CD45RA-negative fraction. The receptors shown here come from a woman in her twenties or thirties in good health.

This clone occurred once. CDR3 nucleotides: TGTGCCAGCAGCTTAAGAGGACTTGACAATGAGCAGTTCTTC. Translating gives CASSLRGLDNEQFF. The gene calls are TRBV7-6 and TRBJ2-1; TRBD2 might be the D (5 bases). Germline V gives CDR1 SGHVS, CDR2 FNYEAQ. The CDR3 runs 14 residues. V lost 2 bases, J lost 5 bases, and 10 bases lay in between.

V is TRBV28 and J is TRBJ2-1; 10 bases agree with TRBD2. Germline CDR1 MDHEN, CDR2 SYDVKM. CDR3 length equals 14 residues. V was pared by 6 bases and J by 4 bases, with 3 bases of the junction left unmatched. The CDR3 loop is CASRLSGRYNEQFF. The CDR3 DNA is TGTGCCAGCAGACTTAGCGGGAGGTACAATGAGCAGTTCTTC.

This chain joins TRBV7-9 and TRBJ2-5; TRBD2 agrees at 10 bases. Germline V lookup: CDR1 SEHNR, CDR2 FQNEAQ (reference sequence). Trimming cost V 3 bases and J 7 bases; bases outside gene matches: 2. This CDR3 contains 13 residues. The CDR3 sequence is CASSFVAGGTQYF. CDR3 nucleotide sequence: TGTGCCAGCAGCTTCGTAGCGGGGGGGACCCAGTACTTC.

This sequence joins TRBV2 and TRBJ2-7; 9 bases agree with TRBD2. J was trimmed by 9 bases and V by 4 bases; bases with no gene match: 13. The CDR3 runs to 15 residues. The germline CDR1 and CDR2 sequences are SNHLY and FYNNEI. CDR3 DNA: TGTGCCAGCAGTGGTTCTAGCGGGATAACTACGACGCAGTACTTC. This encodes CASSGSSGITTTQYF.

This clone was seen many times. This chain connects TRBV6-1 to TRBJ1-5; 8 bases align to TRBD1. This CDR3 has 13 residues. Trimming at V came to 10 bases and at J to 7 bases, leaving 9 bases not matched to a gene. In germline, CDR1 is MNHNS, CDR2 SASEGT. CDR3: CATQPGGWQPQHF. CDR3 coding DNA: TGTGCCACTCAACCAGGGGGCTGGCAGCCCCAGCATTTT.

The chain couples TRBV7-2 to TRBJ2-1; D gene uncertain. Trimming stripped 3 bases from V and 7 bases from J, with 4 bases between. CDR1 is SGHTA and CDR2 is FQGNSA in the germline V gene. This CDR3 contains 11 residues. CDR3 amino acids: CASSLLNEQFF. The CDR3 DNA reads TGTGCCAGCAGCTTGTTAAATGAGCAGTTCTTC.

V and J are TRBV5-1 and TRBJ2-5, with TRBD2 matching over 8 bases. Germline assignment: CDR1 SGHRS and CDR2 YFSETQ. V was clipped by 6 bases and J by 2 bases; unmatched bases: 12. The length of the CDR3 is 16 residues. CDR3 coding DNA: TGCGCCAGCACCTCGGGTAATAGCGGGGAACAAGAGACCCAGTACTTC. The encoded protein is CASTSGNSGEQETQYF. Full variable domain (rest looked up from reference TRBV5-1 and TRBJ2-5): KAGVTQTPRYLIKTRGQQVTLSCSPISGHRSVSWYQQTPGQGLQFLFEYFSETQRNKGNFPGRFSGRQFSNSRSEMNVSTLELGDSALYLCASTSGNSGEQETQYFGPGTRLLVL.

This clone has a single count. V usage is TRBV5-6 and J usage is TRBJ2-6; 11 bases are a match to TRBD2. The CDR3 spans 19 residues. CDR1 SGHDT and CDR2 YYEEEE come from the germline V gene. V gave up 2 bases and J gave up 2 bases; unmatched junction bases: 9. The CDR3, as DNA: TGTGCCAGCAGCTTCCGGGCTAGCGGGAGGAGGGCTGGGGCCAACGTCCTGACTTTC. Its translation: CASSFRASGRRAGANVLTF.

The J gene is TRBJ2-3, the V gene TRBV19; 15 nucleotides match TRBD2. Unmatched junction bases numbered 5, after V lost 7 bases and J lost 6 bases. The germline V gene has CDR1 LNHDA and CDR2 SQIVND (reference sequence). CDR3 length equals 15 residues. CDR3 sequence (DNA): TGTGCCAGTACCGCCGGGACTAGCGGGGGGGATACGCAGTATTTT. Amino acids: CASTAGTSGGDTQYF. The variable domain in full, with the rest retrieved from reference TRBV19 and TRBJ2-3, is DGGITQSPKYLFRKEGQNVTLSCEQNLNHDAMYWYRQDPGQGLRLIYYSQIVNDFQKGDIAEGYSVSREKKESFPLTVTSAQKNPTAFYLCASTAGTSGGDTQYFGPGTRLTVL.

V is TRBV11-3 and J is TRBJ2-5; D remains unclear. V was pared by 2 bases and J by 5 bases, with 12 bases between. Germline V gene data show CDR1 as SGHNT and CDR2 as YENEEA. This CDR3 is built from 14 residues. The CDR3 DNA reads TGTGCCAGCAGCTTATCTCGCAGTTCGGAGACCCAGTACTTC. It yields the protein CASSLSRSSETQYF.

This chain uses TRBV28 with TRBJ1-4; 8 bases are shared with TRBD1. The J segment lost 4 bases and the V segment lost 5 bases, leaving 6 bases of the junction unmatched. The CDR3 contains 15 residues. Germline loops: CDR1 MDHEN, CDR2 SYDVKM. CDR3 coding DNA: TGTGCCAGCAGTCCTTGGACAGGGAATAATGAAAAACTGTTTTTT. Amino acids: CASSPWTGNNEKLFF.

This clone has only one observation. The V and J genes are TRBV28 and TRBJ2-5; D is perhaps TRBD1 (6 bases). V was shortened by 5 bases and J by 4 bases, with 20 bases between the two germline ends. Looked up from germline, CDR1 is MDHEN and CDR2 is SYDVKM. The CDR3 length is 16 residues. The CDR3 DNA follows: TGTGCCAGCAGTCCTCCTCAGGGGTCCTGGTCAGAGACCCAGTACTTC. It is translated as CASSPPQGSWSETQYF.

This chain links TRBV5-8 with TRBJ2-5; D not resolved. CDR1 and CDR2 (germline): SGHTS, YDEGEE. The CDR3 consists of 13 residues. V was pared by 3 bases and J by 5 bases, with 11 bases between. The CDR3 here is CASSWTSTETQYF. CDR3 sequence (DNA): TGTGCCAGCAGCTGGACCAGTACTGAGACCCAGTACTTC.

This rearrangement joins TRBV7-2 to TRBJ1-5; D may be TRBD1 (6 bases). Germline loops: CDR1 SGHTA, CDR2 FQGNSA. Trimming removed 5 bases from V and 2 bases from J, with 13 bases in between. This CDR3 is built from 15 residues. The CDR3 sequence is CASSKQGKGNQPQHF. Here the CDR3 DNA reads TGTGCCAGCAGCAAACAGGGCAAGGGCAATCAGCCCCAGCATTTT.

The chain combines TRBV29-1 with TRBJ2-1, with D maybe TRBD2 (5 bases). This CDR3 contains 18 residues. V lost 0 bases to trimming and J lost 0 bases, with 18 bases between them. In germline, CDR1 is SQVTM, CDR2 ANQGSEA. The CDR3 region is CSVEDPASHRSSYNEQFF. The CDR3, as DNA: TGCAGCGTTGAAGATCCAGCTAGCCATAGGAGCTCCTACAATGAGCAGTTCTTC.

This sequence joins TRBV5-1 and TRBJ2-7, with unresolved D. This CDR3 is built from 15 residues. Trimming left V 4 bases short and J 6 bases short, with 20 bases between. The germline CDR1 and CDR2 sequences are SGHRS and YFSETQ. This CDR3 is CASSPGPPLVVEQYF. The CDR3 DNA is TGCGCCAGCAGCCCGGGCCCCCCTCTGGTTGTCGAGCAGTACTTC.

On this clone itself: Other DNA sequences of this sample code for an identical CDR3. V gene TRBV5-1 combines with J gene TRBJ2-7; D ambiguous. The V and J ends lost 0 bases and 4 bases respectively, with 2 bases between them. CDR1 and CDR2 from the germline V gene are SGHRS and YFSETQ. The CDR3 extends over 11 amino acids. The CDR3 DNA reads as TGCGCCAGCAGCTTGGGGTACGAGCAGTACTTC. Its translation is CASSLGYEQYF.

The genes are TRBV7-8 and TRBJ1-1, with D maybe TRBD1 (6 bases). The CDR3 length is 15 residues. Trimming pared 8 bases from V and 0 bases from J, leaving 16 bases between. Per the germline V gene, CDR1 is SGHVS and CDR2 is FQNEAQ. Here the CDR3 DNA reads TGTGCCAGCCGAGAGGGGGTTATGATGAACACTGAAGCTTTCTTT. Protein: CASREGVMMNTEAFF.

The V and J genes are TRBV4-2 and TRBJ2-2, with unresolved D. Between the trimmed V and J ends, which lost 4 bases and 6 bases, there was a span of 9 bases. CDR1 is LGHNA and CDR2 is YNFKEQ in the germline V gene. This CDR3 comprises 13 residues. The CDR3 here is CASSPGYAGELFF. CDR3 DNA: TGTGCCAGCAGCCCCGGGTACGCCGGGGAGCTGTTTTTT.

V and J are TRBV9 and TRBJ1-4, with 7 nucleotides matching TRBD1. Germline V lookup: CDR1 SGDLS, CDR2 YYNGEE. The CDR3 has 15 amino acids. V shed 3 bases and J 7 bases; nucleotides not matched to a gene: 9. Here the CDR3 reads CASSAQGGEGEKLFF. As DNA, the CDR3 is TGTGCCAGCAGCGCCCAGGGGGGGGAGGGTGAAAAACTGTTTTTT.

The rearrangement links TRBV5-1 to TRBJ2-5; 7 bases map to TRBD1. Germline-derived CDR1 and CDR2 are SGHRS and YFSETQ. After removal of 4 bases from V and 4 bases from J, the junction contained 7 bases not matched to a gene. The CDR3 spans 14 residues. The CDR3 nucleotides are TGCGCCAGCAGCCTCGACAGGGTTCTAGAGACCCAGTACTTC. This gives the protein CASSLDRVLETQYF.

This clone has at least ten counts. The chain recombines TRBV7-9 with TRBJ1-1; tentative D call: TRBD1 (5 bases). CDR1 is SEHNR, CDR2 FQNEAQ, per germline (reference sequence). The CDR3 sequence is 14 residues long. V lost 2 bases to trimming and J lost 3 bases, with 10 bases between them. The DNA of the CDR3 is TGTGCCAGCAGCTTACAGGGAATCGACACTGAAGCTTTCTTT. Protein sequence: CASSLQGIDTEAFF.

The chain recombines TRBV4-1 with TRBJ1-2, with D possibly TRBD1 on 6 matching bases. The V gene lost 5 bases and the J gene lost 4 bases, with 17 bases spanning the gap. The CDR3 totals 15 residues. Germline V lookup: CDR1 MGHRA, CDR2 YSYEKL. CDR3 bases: TGCGCCAGCAGCTCACCCGCGCCCAGGGGCTATGGCTACACCTTC. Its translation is CASSSPAPRGYGYTF.

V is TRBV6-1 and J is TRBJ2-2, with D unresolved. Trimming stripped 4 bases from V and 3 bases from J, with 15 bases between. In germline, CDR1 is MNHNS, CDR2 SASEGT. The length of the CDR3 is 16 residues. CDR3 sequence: CASSVSGAHDTGELFF. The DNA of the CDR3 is TGTGCCAGCAGTGTTTCAGGCGCCCACGACACCGGGGAGCTGTTTTTT.

The CDR3 region is CASSLRGRTSTDTQYF. CDR3 DNA: TGTGCCAGCAGCTTAAGGGGAAGAACTAGCACAGATACGCAGTATTTT. V and J are TRBV7-8 and TRBJ2-3; the D gene is possibly TRBD1 (5 bases). The CDR3 has 16 amino acids. V lost 2 bases and J 0 bases, leaving 12 bases between the germline ends. Germline assignment: CDR1 SGHVS and CDR2 FQNEAQ.

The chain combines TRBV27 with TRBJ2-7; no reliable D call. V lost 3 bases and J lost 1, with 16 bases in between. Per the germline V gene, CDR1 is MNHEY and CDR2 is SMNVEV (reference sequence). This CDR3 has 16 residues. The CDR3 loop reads CASSFYSTTGSYEQYF. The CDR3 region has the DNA TGTGCCAGCAGTTTCTACTCGACGACTGGGTCCTACGAGCAGTACTTC.

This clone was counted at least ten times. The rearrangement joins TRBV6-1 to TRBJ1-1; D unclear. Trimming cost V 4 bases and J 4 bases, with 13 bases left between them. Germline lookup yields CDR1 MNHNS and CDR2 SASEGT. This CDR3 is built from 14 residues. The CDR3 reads CASSAWVKGTEAFF. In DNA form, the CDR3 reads TGTGCCAGCAGTGCTTGGGTAAAAGGCACTGAAGCTTTCTTT.

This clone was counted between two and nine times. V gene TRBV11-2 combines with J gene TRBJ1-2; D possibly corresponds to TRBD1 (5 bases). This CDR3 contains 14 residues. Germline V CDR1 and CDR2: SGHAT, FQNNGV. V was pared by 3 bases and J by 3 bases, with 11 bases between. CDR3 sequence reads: CASSLRDGHYGYTF. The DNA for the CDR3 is TGTGCCAGCAGCTTGAGGGACGGACACTATGGCTACACCTTC.

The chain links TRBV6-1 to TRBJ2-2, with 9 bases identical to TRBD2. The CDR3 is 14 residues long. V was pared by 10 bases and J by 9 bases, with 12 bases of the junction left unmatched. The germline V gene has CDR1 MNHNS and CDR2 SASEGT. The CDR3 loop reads CATGTSSSRRELFF. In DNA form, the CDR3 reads TGTGCCACAGGGACTAGCTCTTCACGTCGGGAGCTGTTTTTT.